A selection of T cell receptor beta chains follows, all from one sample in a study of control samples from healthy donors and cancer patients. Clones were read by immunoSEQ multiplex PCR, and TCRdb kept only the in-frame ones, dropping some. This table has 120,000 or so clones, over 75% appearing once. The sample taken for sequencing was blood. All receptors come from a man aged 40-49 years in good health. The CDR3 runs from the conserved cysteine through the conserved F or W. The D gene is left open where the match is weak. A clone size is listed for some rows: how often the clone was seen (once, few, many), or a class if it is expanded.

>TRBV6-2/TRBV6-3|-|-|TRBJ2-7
TGTGCCAGCAGTTACCTCGGGGGCCCGTACGAGCAGTACTTC
CASSYLGGPYEQYF
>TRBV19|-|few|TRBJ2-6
TGTGCCAGTGCCAAGGGGGCTGGGGCCAACGTCCTGACTTTC
CASAKGAGANVLTF
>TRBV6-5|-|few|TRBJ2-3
TGTGCCAGCACCATCTTAGAGACTAGCACAGATACGCAGTATTTT
CASTILETSTDTQYF
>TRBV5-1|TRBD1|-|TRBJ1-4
TGCGCCAGCAGCTTGGGACAGGGGAGTGAAAAACTGTTTTTT
CASSLGQGSEKLFF
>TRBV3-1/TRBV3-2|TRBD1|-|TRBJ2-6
TGTGCCAGCAGCCAAGATCGTAGGGACAGGATGTCCTCTGGGGCCAACGTCCTGACTTTC
CASSQDRRDRMSSGANVLTF
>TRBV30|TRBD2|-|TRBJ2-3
TGTGCCTGGAGGGCTAGCGGACGGAGAGATACGCAGTATTTT
CAWRASGRRDTQYF
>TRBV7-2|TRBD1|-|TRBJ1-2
TGTGCCAGCAGCTTAGCCTTGGACAGGGCCCATGGCTACACCTTC
CASSLALDRAHGYTF
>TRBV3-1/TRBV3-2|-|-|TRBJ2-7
TGTGCCAGCAGCCAAGACAGCCACCCGTCCTACGAGCAGTACTTC
CASSQDSHPSYEQYF
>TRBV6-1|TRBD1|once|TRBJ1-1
TGTGCCAGCAGTGAACCCCCGGGACAGGGGGCCACTGAAGCTTTCTTT
CASSEPPGQGATEAFF
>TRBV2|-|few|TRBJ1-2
TGTGCCAGCAAGACGGAGGGTGACCTATATGGCTACACCTTC
CASKTEGDLYGYTF
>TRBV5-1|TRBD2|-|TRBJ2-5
TGCGCCAGCAGCTTGGGGAGCGGGGGGGAGACCCAGTACTTC
CASSLGSGGETQYF
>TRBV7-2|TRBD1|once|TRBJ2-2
TGTGCCAGCAGCACGACAGGGGGCGCAAGCGGGGAGCTGTTTTTT
CASSTTGGASGELFF
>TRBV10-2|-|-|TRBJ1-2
TGCGCCAGCAGTGATACAGGCTATGGCTACACCTTC
CASSDTGYGYTF
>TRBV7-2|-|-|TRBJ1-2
TGTGCCAGCAGCCTCCGGGACATCTATGGCTACACCTTC
CASSLRDIYGYTF
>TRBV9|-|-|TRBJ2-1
TGTGCCAGCAGCGTAAGGCAGAACCCATACAATGAGCAGTTCTTC
CASSVRQNPYNEQFF
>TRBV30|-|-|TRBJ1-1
TGTGCCTGGAGTGTACAAGCCTGGGGAGCTTTCTTT
CAWSVQAWGAFF
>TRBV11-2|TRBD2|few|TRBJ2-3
TGTGCCAGCAGCTCATGGACGGGGGGGCCGGATACGCAGTATTTT
CASSSWTGGPDTQYF
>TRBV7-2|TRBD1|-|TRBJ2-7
TGTGCCAGCAGCTTATCGTCCAGGGGGCAAGGCGCGCAGTACTTC
CASSLSSRGQGAQYF
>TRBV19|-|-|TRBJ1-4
TGTGCCACATCCGAGAGAAATGAAAAACTGTTTTTT
CATSERNEKLFF
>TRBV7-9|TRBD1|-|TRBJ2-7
TGTGCCAGCAGCCCCGCAGGGGGTAGGTACGAGCAGTACTTC
CASSPAGGRYEQYF
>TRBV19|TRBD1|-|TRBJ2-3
TGTGCCAGTAGTATTGGATGGCAGGGGGCAAAAGATACGCAGTATTTT
CASSIGWQGAKDTQYF
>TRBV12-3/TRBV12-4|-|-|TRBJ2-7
TGTGCCAGCAGTGCCGATGTGGGCGAGCAGTACTTC
CASSADVGEQYF
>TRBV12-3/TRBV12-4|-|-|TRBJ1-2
TGTGCCAGCAGTTTAAGGGATCGCTACACCTTC
CASSLRDRYTF
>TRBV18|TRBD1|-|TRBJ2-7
TGTGCCAGCTCACCACCAGGACAGGGTACCTACGAGCAGTACTTC
CASSPPGQGTYEQYF
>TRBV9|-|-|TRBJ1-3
TGTGCCAGCAGCGTACGGGGCTCTGGAAACACCATATATTTT
CASSVRGSGNTIYF
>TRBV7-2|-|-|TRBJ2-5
TGTGCCAGCAGCTTAGTCTATACGGAGACCCAGTACTTC
CASSLVYTETQYF
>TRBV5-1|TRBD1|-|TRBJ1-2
TGCGCCAGCAGCCTGGGACAGGCGACCGGCTATGGCTACACCTTC
CASSLGQATGYGYTF
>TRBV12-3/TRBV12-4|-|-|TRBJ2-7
TGTGCCAGCACTTACAACTACGAGCAGTACTTC
CASTYNYEQYF